A single sample gave rise to the 2 T cell receptor beta chains below, sequenced in a study of T cells after yellow fever vaccination. TCRdb reprocessed the 5' RACE reads with MiXCR, giving one entry per CDR3 protein. The profile covers some 120,000 distinct CDR3 sequences, with nearly 15% appearing a single time and 43% taken by the ten largest. This material consisted of CD8+ T cells sorted from PBMCs, taken 5 days after the yellow fever booster vaccination. The receptors were gathered from a man younger than 30 who received the YFV17D yellow fever vaccine.

This clonotype was observed a few times. This chain uses TRBV24-1 with TRBJ2-1; D unclear. The germline V gene encodes CDR1 KGHDR and CDR2 SFDVKD. CDR3 length: 13 residues. With 2 bases removed from V and 9 bases from J, the gap between germline ends came to 10 bases. The CDR3 region has the DNA TGTGCCACCAGTGATTCAGGTGCGGTTGAGCAGTTCTTC. Encoded protein: CATSDSGAVEQFF.

CDR3 region: CASSPDFSGTGELFF. The DNA of the CDR3 is TGCGCCAGCAGTCCGGATTTCTCGGGGACCGGGGAGCTGTTTTTT. The chain joins TRBV5-1 to TRBJ2-2; weak D call: TRBD2 (5 bases). V lost 5 bases and J 5 bases, leaving 16 bases between the germline ends. The germline V gene encodes CDR1 SGHRS and CDR2 YFSETQ. The CDR3 covers 15 residues.